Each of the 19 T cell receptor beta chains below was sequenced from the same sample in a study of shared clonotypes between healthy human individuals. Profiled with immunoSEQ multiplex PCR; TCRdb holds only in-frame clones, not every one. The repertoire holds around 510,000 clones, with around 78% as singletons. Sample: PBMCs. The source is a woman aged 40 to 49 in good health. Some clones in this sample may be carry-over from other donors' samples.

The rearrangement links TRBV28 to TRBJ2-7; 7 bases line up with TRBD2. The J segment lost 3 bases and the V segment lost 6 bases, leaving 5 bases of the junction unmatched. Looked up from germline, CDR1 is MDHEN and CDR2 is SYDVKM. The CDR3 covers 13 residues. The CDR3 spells CASRSGGSYEQYF. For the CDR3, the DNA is TGTGCCAGCAGATCCGGGGGGAGCTACGAGCAGTACTTC.

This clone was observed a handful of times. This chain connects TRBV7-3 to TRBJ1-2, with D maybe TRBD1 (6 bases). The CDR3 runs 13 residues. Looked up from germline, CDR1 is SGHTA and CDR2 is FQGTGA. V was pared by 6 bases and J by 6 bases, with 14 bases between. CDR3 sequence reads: CASSWGARNGYTF. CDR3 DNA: TGTGCCAGCAGTTGGGGGGCGAGGAATGGCTACACCTTC. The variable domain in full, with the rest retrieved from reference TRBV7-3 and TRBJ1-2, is GAGVSQTPSNKVTEKGKYVELRCDPISGHTALYWYRQSLGQGPEFLIYFQGTGAADDSGLPNDRFFAVRPEGSVSTLKIQRTERGDSAVYLCASSWGARNGYTFGSGTRLTVV.

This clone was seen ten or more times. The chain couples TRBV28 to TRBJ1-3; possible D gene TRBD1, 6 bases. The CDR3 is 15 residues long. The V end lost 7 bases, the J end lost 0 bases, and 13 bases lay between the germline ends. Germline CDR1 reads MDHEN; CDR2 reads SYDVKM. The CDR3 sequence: CASIGGGFSGNTIYF. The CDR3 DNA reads TGTGCCAGCATTGGTGGGGGCTTCTCTGGAAACACCATATATTTT.

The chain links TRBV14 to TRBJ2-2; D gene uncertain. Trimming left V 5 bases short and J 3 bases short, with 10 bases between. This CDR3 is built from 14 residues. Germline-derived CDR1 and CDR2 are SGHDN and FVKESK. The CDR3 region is CASSSGSYTGELFF. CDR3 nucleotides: TGTGCCAGCAGCTCCGGGTCCTACACCGGGGAGCTGTTTTTT.

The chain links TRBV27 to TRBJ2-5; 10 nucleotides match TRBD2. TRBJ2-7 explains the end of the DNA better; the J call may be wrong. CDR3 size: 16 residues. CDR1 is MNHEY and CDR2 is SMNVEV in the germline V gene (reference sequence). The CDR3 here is CASRQSLAGVVYEQYF. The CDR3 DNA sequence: TGTGCCAGCAGGCAGAGCCTAGCGGGAGTCGTATACGAGCAGTACTTC.

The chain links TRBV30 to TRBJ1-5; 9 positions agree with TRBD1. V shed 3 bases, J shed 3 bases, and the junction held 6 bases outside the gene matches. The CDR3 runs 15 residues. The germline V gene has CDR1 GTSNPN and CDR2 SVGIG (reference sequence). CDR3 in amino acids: CAWSWRTGANQPQHF. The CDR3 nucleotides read TGTGCCTGGAGCTGGAGGACAGGGGCCAATCAGCCCCAGCATTTT.

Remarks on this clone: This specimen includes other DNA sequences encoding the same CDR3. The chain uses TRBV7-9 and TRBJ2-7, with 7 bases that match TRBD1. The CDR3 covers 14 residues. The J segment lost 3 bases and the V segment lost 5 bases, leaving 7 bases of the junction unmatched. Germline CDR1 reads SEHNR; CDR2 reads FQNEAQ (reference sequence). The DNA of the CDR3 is TGTGCCAGCAGCCCCCGGACAGGACACTACGAGCAGTACTTC. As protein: CASSPRTGHYEQYF.

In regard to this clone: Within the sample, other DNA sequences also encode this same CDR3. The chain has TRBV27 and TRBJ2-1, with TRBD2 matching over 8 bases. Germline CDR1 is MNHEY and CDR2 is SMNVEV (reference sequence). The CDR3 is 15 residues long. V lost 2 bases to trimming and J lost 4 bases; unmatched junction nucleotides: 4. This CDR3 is CASSLAGGPYNEQFF. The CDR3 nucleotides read TGTGCCAGCAGTTTAGCGGGAGGACCTTACAATGAGCAGTTCTTC.

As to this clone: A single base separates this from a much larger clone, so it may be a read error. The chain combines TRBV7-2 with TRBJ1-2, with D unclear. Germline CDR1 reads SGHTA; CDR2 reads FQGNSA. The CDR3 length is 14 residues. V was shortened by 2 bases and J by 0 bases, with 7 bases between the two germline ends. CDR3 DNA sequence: TGTGCCAGCAGCTTAACAGAAGCTAACTATGGCTACACCTTC. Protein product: CASSLTEANYGYTF.

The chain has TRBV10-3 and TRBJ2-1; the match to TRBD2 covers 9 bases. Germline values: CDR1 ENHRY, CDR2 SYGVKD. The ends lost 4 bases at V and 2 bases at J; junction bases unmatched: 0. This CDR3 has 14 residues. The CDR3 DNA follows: TGTGCCATCAGTGTAGCGGGGGCCTACAATGAGCAGTTCTTC. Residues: CAISVAGAYNEQFF.

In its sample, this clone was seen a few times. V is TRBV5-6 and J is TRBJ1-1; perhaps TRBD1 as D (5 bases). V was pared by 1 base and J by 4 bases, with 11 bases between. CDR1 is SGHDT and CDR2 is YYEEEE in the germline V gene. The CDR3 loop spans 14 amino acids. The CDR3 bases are TGTGCCAGCAGCTTGAGGGGAGATGGCACTGAAGCTTTCTTT. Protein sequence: CASSLRGDGTEAFF.

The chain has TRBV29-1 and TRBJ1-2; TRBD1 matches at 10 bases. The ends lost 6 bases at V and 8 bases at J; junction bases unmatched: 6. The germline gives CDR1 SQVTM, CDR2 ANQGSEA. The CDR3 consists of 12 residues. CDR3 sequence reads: CSVWTGQGGYTF. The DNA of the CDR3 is TGCAGCGTATGGACGGGACAGGGGGGCTACACCTTC.

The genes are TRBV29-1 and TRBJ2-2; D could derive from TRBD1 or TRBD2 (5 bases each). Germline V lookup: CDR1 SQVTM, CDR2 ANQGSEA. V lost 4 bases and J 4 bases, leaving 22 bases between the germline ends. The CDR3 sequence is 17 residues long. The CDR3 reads CSVGRAPDGTITGELFF. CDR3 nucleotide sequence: TGCAGCGTTGGGCGGGCCCCCGACGGGACGATCACCGGGGAGCTGTTTTTT.

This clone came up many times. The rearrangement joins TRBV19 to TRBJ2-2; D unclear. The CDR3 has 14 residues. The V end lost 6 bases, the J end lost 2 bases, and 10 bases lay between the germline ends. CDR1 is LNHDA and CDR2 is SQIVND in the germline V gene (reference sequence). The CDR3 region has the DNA TGTGCCAGTAGCTACCGGGTAAACACCGGGGAGCTGTTTTTT. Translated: CASSYRVNTGELFF.

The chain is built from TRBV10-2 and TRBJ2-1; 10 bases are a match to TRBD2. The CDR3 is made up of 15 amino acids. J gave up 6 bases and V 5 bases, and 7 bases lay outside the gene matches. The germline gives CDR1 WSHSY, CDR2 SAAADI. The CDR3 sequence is CASSHGLADLNEQFF. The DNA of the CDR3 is TGCGCCAGCAGTCACGGACTAGCGGACCTCAATGAGCAGTTCTTC.

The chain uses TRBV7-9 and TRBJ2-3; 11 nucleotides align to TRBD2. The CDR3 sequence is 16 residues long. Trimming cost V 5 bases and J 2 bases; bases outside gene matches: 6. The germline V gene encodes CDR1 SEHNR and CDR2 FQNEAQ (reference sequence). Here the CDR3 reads CASSPGLAGITDTQYF. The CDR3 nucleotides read TGTGCCAGCAGCCCCGGACTAGCGGGTATCACAGATACGCAGTATTTT. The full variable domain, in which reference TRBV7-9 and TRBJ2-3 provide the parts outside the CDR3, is DTGVSQNPRHKITKRGQNVTFRCDPISEHNRLYWYRQTLGQGPEFLTYFQNEAQLEKSRLLSDRFSAERPKGSFSTLEIQRTEQGDSAMYLCASSPGLAGITDTQYFGPGTRLTVL.

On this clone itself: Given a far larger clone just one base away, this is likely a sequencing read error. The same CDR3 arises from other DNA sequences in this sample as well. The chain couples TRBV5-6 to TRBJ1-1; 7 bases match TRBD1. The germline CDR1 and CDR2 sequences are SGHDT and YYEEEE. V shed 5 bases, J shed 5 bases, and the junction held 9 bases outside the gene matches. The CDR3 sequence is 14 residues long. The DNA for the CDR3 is TGTGCCAGCAGTGCCGGGACAGCTCTTACTGAAGCTTTCTTT. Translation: CASSAGTALTEAFF.

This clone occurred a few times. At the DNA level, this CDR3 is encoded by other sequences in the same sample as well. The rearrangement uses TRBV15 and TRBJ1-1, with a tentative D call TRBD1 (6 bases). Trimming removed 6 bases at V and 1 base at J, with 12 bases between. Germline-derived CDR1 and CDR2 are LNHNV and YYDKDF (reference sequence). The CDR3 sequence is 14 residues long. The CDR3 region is CATSRGNRNTEAFF. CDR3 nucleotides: TGTGCCACCAGTAGGGGGAATAGGAACACTGAAGCTTTCTTT.

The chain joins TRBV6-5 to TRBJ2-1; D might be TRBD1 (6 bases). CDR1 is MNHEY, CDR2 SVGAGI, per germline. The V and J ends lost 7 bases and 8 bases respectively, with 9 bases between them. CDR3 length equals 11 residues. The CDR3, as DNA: TGTGCCAGCAAACAGGGCTATGAGCAGTTCTTC. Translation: CASKQGYEQFF.